Each of the 29 T cell receptor beta chains below was sequenced from the same sample in a study of blood T cell repertoires in COVID-19. Method: immunoSEQ multiplex PCR; TCRdb's copy keeps in-frame clones and lacks some. The repertoire holds 300,000 to 350,000 clones, more than 85% seen once, with around 3.9% in the top ten. Sequencing was done on a sample of PBMCs or T cells enriched from blood (not recorded which). The receptors were gathered from a woman in her twenties or thirties who had been exposed to COVID-19.

The chain links TRBV18 to TRBJ2-3; TRBD2 matches at 7 bases. The CDR3 has 16 amino acids. Germline CDR1 reads KGHSH; CDR2 reads LQKENI. V lost 3 bases and J lost 0; bases outside the gene matches: 6. The CDR3 loop reads CASSPRRGVSTDTQYF. Here the CDR3 DNA reads TGTGCCAGCTCACCCCGACGGGGGGTTAGCACAGATACGCAGTATTTT.

The genes are TRBV4-1 and TRBJ1-5; 7 positions match TRBD1. V lost 6 bases and J lost 6; bases outside the gene matches: 11. Germline assignment: CDR1 MGHRA and CDR2 YSYEKL. The CDR3 has 15 amino acids. This chain's CDR3 is CASSRTGTAGQPQHF. The CDR3 DNA follows: TGCGCCAGCAGTAGGACAGGAACCGCAGGTCAGCCCCAGCATTTT.

J is TRBJ2-7 and V is TRBV6-4, with 9 bases identical to TRBD2. The CDR3 is 15 amino acids. Germline V gene data show CDR1 as MRHNA and CDR2 as SNTAGT. V lost 4 bases and J lost 4; bases outside the gene matches: 8. The CDR3 DNA sequence: TGTGCCAGCAGTGCCGAAAGCGGGGGGTATTACGAGCAGTACTTC. Translating it yields CASSAESGGYYEQYF.

CDR3 in amino acids: CASSRDRGRETQYF. In DNA, the CDR3 is TGTGCCAGCTCGCGCGACAGGGGACGAGAGACCCAGTACTTC. This chain connects TRBV18 to TRBJ2-5, with 8 bases lining up with TRBD1. Germline CDR1 reads KGHSH; CDR2 reads LQKENI. The V gene end was trimmed by 6 bases and the J gene end by 4 bases; junction bases not matched to a gene: 7. The CDR3 totals 14 residues.

This chain uses TRBV19 with TRBJ2-3; 11 nucleotides agree with TRBD1. The CDR3 is made up of 16 amino acids. The trim removed 5 bases at V and 2 bases at J, leaving 6 bases unmatched. Germline lookup yields CDR1 LNHDA and CDR2 SQIVND (reference sequence). The CDR3: CASSPRTGGVTDTQYF. DNA of the CDR3: TGTGCCAGTAGTCCCCGGACAGGGGGCGTCACAGATACGCAGTATTTT.

This sequence joins TRBV11-2 and TRBJ2-7, with D tentatively TRBD1 (5 bases). The CDR3 has 15 amino acids. V was trimmed by 0 bases and J by 3 bases, leaving 12 bases between them. CDR1 SGHAT and CDR2 FQNNGV come from the germline V gene. CDR3 region: CASSLEAQGNYEQYF. The DNA of the CDR3 is TGTGCCAGCAGCTTAGAGGCGCAGGGTAACTACGAGCAGTACTTC.

This chain's CDR3 is CASSLRQGGVGEDQPQHF. CDR3 nucleotide sequence: TGTGCCAGCAGCCTGAGACAGGGAGGAGTAGGTGAGGATCAGCCCCAGCATTTT. The V and J genes are TRBV13 and TRBJ1-5, with 7 bases lining up with TRBD1. CDR1 is PRHDT and CDR2 is FYEKMQ in the germline V gene (reference sequence). The junction had 18 bases not matched to a gene; V was cut back by 5 bases and J by 5 bases. The CDR3 runs to 18 residues.

This chain links TRBV6-5 with TRBJ2-3; D unclear. Germline CDR1 MNHEY, CDR2 SVGAGI. The CDR3 has 16 residues. Trimming shortened V by 2 bases and J by 0 bases, and 12 bases separated the two germline ends. CDR3 DNA sequence: TGTGCCAGCAGTTACCGACCAGGCCGTAGCACAGATACGCAGTATTTT. It yields the protein CASSYRPGRSTDTQYF.

The chain uses TRBV7-3 and TRBJ2-3; 11 nucleotides match TRBD2. The J segment lost 6 bases and the V segment lost 5 bases, leaving 10 bases of the junction unmatched. The CDR3 runs to 16 residues. Germline V gene sequence: CDR1 SGHTA, CDR2 FQGTGA. CDR3 region: CASSPYSGGVFDTQYF. DNA for the CDR3: TGTGCCAGCAGCCCCTATAGCGGGGGGGTATTCGATACGCAGTATTTT.

The CDR3 here is CASSTPGQVYGYTF. In nucleotides, the CDR3 is TGTGCCAGCAGCACACCGGGACAGGTCTATGGCTACACCTTC. J is TRBJ1-2 and V is TRBV7-9, with TRBD1 matching over 8 bases. V trimming: 5 bases; J trimming: 4 bases; junction bases outside the gene matches: 6. The germline gives CDR1 SEHNR, CDR2 FQNEAQ (reference sequence). The CDR3 extends over 14 amino acids.

A few counts support this clone. The V gene is TRBV10-3, the J gene TRBJ1-1; 7 bases are a match to TRBD1. J lost 5 bases, V lost 7 bases, and 10 bases had no gene match. This CDR3 has 14 residues. Germline CDR1 reads ENHRY; CDR2 reads SYGVKD. CDR3 DNA sequence: TGTGCCATCATGAAAGACAGGGCGGCTACTGAAGCTTTCTTT. Translated: CAIMKDRAATEAFF.

This chain uses TRBV27 with TRBJ2-5, with 13 nucleotides matching TRBD2. Germline V gives CDR1 MNHEY, CDR2 SMNVEV (reference sequence). The CDR3 covers 16 residues. The ends lost 3 bases at V and 5 bases at J; junction bases unmatched: 6. The CDR3 is CASSLSTSGGSETQYF. Written as DNA, the CDR3 is TGTGCCAGCAGTTTGTCGACTAGCGGGGGGTCGGAGACCCAGTACTTC.

V gene TRBV6-5 combines with J gene TRBJ1-3; a possible D gene is TRBD1 (6 bases). Germline assignment: CDR1 MNHEY and CDR2 SVGAGI. V shed 0 bases and J shed 2 bases, with 8 bases lying between them. The CDR3 has 15 amino acids. DNA for the CDR3: TGTGCCAGCAGTTACTCCGACAGGCCTGGAAACACCATATATTTT. It is translated as CASSYSDRPGNTIYF.

The chain links TRBV6-2 or TRBV6-3 to TRBJ1-5; 12 bases are shared with TRBD1. The V segment lost 6 bases and the J segment 1 base; nucleotides outside the gene matches: 10. Germline CDR1 and CDR2: MNHEY and SVGEGT. The CDR3 spans 18 residues. CDR3 in amino acids: CASSRGTGGPRSNQPQHF. The CDR3 DNA reads TGTGCCAGCAGCCGTGGGACAGGGGGCCCCCGGAGCAATCAGCCCCAGCATTTT.

The genes are TRBV6-1 and TRBJ1-1; D remains unclear. CDR1 is MNHNS, CDR2 SASEGT, per germline. Trimming took 2 bases from V and 3 from J, leaving 7 bases between them. The CDR3 contains 13 residues. The CDR3, as DNA: TGTGCCAGCAGTGAACCAGGATACACTGAAGCTTTCTTT. Translation: CASSEPGYTEAFF.

The rearrangement links TRBV2 to TRBJ2-7; D is undetermined. This CDR3 spans 12 amino acids. Germline CDR1 SNHLY, CDR2 FYNNEI. The V gene lost 3 bases and the J gene lost 4 bases, with 7 bases spanning the gap. CDR3 amino acids: CASSDTGYEQYF. CDR3 DNA: TGTGCCAGCAGTGATACGGGTTACGAGCAGTACTTC. Full variable domain (remainder filled in from reference TRBV2 and TRBJ2-7): EPEVTQTPSHQVTQMGQEVILRCVPISNHLYFYWYRQILGQKVEFLVSFYNNEISEKSEIFDDQFSVERPDGSNFTLKIRSTKLEDSAMYFCASSDTGYEQYFGPGTRLTVT.

This sequence joins TRBV2 and TRBJ1-1; 9 nucleotides align to TRBD1. The J segment lost 3 bases and the V segment lost 8 bases, leaving 7 bases of the junction unmatched. The CDR3 is 14 amino acids. Germline V lookup: CDR1 SNHLY, CDR2 FYNNEI. The CDR3 reads CASGLDRGYTEAFF. The CDR3 DNA follows: TGTGCCAGCGGGTTGGACAGGGGATACACTGAAGCTTTCTTT.

V is TRBV10-3 and J is TRBJ1-4, with TRBD1 identical over 9 bases. Germline values: CDR1 ENHRY, CDR2 SYGVKD. V shed 8 bases, J shed 6 bases, and the junction held 4 bases outside the gene matches. This CDR3 region has 13 residues. The CDR3 here is CAIRDRVDEKLFF. For the CDR3, the DNA is TGTGCCATCCGGGACAGGGTCGATGAAAAACTGTTTTTT.

The rearrangement joins TRBV28 to TRBJ2-1; tentatively, D is TRBD1 (5 bases). Deletions cut 5 bases from V and 4 bases from J, with 12 bases between. CDR3 length: 14 residues. The germline V gene has CDR1 MDHEN and CDR2 SYDVKM. In DNA, the CDR3 is TGTGCCAGCAGTCGCTTAGACAGATACAATGAGCAGTTCTTC. Translating gives CASSRLDRYNEQFF.

This clone has only a few counts. V gene TRBV5-4 combines with J gene TRBJ1-1; 7 bases fit TRBD1. Germline V gene data show CDR1 as SGHNT and CDR2 as YYREEE (reference sequence). The CDR3 extends over 15 amino acids. The V and J ends lost 0 bases and 3 bases, in that order; junction bases with no gene match: 5. The CDR3 DNA sequence: TGTGCCAGCAGCTTGGGACAGGGAGGTTACACTGAAGCTTTCTTT. Amino acids: CASSLGQGGYTEAFF. Full variable domain (outside the CDR3, taken from reference TRBV5-4 and TRBJ1-1): ETGVTQSPTHLIKTRGQQVTLRCSSQSGHNTVSWYQQALGQGPQFIFQYYREEENGRGNFPPRFSGLQFPNYSSELNVNALELDDSALYLCASSLGQGGYTEAFFGQGTRLTVV.

CDR3 in DNA: TGTGCCAGCAGAGGACAGCCCTCCTACGAGCAGTACTTC. Amino acid sequence: CASRGQPSYEQYF. The rearrangement joins TRBV6-5 to TRBJ2-7; possible D gene TRBD1, 6 bases. This CDR3 is built from 13 residues. V lost 6 bases and J lost 0, with 9 bases in between. Germline V gene sequence: CDR1 MNHEY, CDR2 SVGAGI.

The genes are TRBV6-1 and TRBJ1-2; 7 bases align to TRBD1. V shed 1 base, J shed 2 bases, and the junction held 1 base outside the gene matches. CDR1 is MNHNS, CDR2 SASEGT, per germline. CDR3 length equals 14 residues. In DNA form, the CDR3 reads TGTGCCAGCAGTGAAGAGACAGGGAACTATGGCTACACCTTC. Its protein product is CASSEETGNYGYTF.

The rearrangement links TRBV5-1 to TRBJ2-5; D unclear. Between the trimmed V and J ends, which lost 0 bases and 4 bases, there was a span of 10 bases. The germline V gene has CDR1 SGHRS and CDR2 YFSETQ. This CDR3 has 14 amino acids. CDR3 amino acids: CASSLEARTETQYF. The CDR3 coding sequence is TGCGCCAGCAGCTTGGAGGCTAGAACAGAGACCCAGTACTTC.

The rearrangement uses TRBV5-1 and TRBJ1-4; D may be TRBD1 (6 bases). Germline CDR1 and CDR2: SGHRS and YFSETQ. The CDR3 runs 12 residues. The V end was cut by 8 bases, the J end by 11 bases, with 16 bases between. The CDR3 region is CASSGPQGKLFF. Written as DNA, the CDR3 is TGCGCCAGTAGCGGACCCCAGGGGAAACTGTTTTTT.

The J gene is TRBJ1-1, the V gene TRBV7-9; the D gene is possibly TRBD1 (6 bases). The CDR3 has 9 residues. The germline gives CDR1 SEHNR, CDR2 FQNEAQ (reference sequence). V was pared by 11 bases and J by 7 bases, with 8 bases between. The CDR3 DNA follows: TGTGCCCCGGACAGTGAAGCTTTCTTT. Translating it yields CAPDSEAFF.

The chain uses TRBV6-5 and TRBJ2-7; perhaps TRBD2 as D (5 bases). Trimming removed 6 bases from V and 8 bases from J, with 14 bases in between. This CDR3 region has 12 residues. Per germline, CDR1 MNHEY and CDR2 SVGAGI. CDR3: CASRVSGVKQYF. The CDR3 nucleotides are TGTGCCAGCAGGGTGTCCGGGGTGAAGCAGTACTTC.

The chain links TRBV5-4 to TRBJ2-7, with a tentative D call TRBD2 (7 bases). CDR3 length: 15 residues. Germline loops: CDR1 SGHNT, CDR2 YYREEE (reference sequence). With 4 bases removed from V and 7 bases from J, the gap between germline ends came to 21 bases. The CDR3 coding sequence is TGTGCCAGCAGCACCCGGGCGGGGGCGGCAGAAGAGCAGTACTTC. Protein product: CASSTRAGAAEEQYF. The whole variable domain, remainder taken from reference TRBV5-4 and TRBJ2-7, is ETGVTQSPTHLIKTRGQQVTLRCSSQSGHNTVSWYQQALGQGPQFIFQYYREEENGRGNFPPRFSGLQFPNYSSELNVNALELDDSALYLCASSTRAGAAEEQYFGPGTRLTVT.

The chain carries TRBV3-1 (or the pseudogene TRBV3-2) and TRBJ1-5, with D possibly TRBD1 on 6 matching bases. Germline CDR1 and CDR2: LGHDT and YNNKEL (reference sequence). V was trimmed by 7 bases and J by 3 bases, leaving 22 bases between them. The CDR3 loop spans 17 amino acids. The CDR3 region is CASKKTGPSSNNQPQHF. In nucleotides, the CDR3 is TGTGCCAGCAAGAAGACAGGTCCTAGCTCTAACAATCAGCCCCAGCATTTT.

This chain uses TRBV7-3 with TRBJ1-1; possible D gene TRBD1, 5 bases. The germline gives CDR1 SGHTA, CDR2 FQGTGA. The length of the CDR3 is 14 residues. Deletions cut 5 bases from V and 2 bases from J, with 12 bases between. The chain's CDR3 is CASSPSGVNTEAFF. The CDR3, as DNA: TGTGCCAGCAGCCCCTCGGGGGTTAACACTGAAGCTTTCTTT.